The following is a T cell receptor (beta chain) sequence with its context. Its antigen remains unidentified. Via MiXCR, TCRdb re-called the 5' RACE reads, giving one row per CDR3 protein. Among 20,000 to 25,000 distinct CDR3 sequences listed, 5% to 7.5% were seen once. Time point noted: sample taken at primary tumor resection. The data were taken from a study of spatial heterogeneity in lung cancer. Study results and limitations: Higher tumor mutation counts went along with higher counts of expanded intratumoral alpha and beta TCRs.

CDR3 size: 16 residues. V shed 4 bases, J shed 4 bases, and the junction held 12 bases outside the gene matches. CDR1 is MDHEN, CDR2 SYDVKM, per germline. The chain combines TRBV28 with TRBJ1-1, with 7 bases matching TRBD1. This sample comprised lung tumor tissue, obtained at surgery. This clonotype originated in a male donor with early-stage non-small cell lung cancer. The CDR3 loop reads CASSSPATGEGTEAFF. The CDR3 bases are TGTGCCAGCAGTTCGCCCGCTACAGGGGAGGGCACTGAAGCTTTCTTT. Based on the CDR3 plus reference TRBV28 and TRBJ1-1, the full variable domain is DVKVTQSSRYLVKRTGEKVFLECVQDMDHENMFWYRQDPGLGLRLIYFSYDVKMKEKGDIPEGYSVSREKKERFSLILESASTNQTSMYLCASSSPATGEGTEAFFGQGTRLTVV.